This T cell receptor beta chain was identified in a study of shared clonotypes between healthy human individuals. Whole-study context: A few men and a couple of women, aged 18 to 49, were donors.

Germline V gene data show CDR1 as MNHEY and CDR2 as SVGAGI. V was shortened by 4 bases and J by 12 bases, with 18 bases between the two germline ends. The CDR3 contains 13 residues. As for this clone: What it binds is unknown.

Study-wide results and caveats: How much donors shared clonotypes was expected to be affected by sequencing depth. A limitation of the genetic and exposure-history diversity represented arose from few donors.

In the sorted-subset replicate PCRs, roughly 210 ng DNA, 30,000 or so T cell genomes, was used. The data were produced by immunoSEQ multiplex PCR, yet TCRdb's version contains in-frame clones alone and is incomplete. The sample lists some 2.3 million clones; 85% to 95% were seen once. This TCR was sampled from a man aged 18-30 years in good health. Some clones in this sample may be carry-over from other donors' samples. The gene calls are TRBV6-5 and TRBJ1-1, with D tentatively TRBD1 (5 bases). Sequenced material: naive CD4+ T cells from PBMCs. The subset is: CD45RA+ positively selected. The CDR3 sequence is CASSSYMGGLTFF. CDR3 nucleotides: TGTGCCAGCAGTTCCTATATGGGGGGTTTGACTTTCTTT.